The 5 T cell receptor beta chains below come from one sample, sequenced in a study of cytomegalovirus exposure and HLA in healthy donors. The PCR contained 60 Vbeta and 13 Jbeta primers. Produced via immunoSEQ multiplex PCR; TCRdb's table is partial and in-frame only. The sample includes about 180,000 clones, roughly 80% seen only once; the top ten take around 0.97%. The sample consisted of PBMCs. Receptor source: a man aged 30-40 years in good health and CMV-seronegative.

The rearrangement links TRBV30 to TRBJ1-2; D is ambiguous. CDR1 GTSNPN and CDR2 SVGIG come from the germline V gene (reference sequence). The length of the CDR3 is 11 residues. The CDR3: CAGRDSYGYTF. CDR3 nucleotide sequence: TGTGCAGGTCGGGATTCCTATGGCTACACCTTC.

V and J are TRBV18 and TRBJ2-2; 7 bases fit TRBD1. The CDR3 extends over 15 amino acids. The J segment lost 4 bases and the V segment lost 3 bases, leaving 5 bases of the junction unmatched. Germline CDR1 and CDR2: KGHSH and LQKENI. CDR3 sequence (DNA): TGTGCCAGCTCACCCCTGACAGGGAGCACCGGGGAGCTGTTTTTT. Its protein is CASSPLTGSTGELFF.

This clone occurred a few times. The CDR3 loop is CASSLRGGSQSYNEQFF. Here the CDR3 DNA reads TGTGCCAGCAGCTTACGGGGCGGGAGTCAATCCTACAATGAGCAGTTCTTC. The chain is built from TRBV7-2 and TRBJ2-1; 7 bases match TRBD2. Germline CDR1 SGHTA, CDR2 FQGNSA. The V and J ends lost 2 bases and 1 base, in that order; junction bases with no gene match: 8. This CDR3 has 17 amino acids.

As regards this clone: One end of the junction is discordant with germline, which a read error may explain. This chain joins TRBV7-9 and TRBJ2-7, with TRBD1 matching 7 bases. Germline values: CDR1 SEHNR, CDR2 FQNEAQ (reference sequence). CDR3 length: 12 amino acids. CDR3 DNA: TGTTCCAGCAGCTTCCAGGGGGACGAGCAGTACTTC. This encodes CSSSFQGDEQYF.

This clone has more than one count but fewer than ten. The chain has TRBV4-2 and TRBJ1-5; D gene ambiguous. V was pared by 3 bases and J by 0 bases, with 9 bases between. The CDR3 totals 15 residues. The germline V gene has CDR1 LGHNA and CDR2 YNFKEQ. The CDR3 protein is CASSQKLNSNQPQHF. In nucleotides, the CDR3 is TGTGCCAGCAGCCAGAAACTTAATAGCAATCAGCCCCAGCATTTT.